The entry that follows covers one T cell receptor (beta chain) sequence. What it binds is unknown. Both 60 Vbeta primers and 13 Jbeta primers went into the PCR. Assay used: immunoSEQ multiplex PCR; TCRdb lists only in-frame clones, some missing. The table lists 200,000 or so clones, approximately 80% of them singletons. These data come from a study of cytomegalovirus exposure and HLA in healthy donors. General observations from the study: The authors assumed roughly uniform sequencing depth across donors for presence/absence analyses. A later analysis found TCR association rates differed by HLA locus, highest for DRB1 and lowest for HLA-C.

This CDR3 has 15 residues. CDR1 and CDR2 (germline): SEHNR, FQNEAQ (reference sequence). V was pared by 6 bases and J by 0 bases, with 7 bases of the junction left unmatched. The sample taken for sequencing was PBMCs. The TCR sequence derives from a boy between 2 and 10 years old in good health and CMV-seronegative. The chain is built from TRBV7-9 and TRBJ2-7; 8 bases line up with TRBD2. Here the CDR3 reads CASSPPGGSSYEQYF. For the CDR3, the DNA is TGTGCCAGCAGTCCTCCGGGGGGGAGCTCCTACGAGCAGTACTTC.